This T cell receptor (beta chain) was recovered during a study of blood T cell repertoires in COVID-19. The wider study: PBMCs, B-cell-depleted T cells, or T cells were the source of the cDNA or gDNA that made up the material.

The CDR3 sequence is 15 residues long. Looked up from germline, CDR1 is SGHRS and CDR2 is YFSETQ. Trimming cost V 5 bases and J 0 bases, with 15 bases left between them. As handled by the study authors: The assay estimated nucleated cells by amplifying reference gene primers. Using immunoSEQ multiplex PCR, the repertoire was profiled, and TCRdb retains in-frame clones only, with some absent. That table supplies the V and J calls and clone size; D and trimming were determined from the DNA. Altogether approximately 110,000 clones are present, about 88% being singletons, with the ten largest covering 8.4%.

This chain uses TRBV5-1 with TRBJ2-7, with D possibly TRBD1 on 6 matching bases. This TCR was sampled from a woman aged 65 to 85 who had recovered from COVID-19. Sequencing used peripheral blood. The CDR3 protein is CASRDDRPFSYEQYF. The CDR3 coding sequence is TGCGCCAGCAGAGACGACAGGCCCTTCTCCTACGAGCAGTACTTC.